This is a list of T cell receptor beta chains from one sample in a study of blood T cell repertoires in COVID-19. Produced via immunoSEQ multiplex PCR; TCRdb's table is partial and in-frame only. The table lists roughly 150,000 clones, 70% to 85% of them singletons. The sample was peripheral blood. Receptors originate from a man older than 75 with COVID-19, enrolled during active disease. Both conserved end residues are part of each CDR3. The order of the fields is J gene, D gene, clone size, V gene, CDR3 protein, CDR3 DNA. D genes are given only for firm matches. Clone size is not always given. Where it is, it says once, few, many or a class for expanded clones.

TRBJ2-2	TRBD1	NA	TRBV24-1	CATSDPGTASNTGELFF	TGTGCCACCAGTGATCCCGGGACAGCCAGTAACACCGGGGAGCTGTTTTTT
TRBJ2-6	TRBD1	NA	TRBV4-1	CASSHTGAGANVLTF	TGCGCCAGCAGCCATACAGGGGCTGGGGCCAACGTCCTGACTTTC
TRBJ1-1	NA	NA	TRBV19	CASSIKGVNTEAFF	TGTGCCAGTAGTATTAAGGGGGTGAACACTGAAGCTTTCTTT
TRBJ1-5	TRBD1	NA	TRBV10-3	CAISARQGFDQPQHF	TGTGCCATCAGTGCGCGACAGGGGTTCGATCAGCCCCAGCATTTT
TRBJ1-1	NA	once	TRBV3-1/TRBV3-2	CASSPRDMNTEAFF	TGTGCCAGCAGCCCCCGGGACATGAACACTGAAGCTTTCTTT
TRBJ2-4	TRBD1	NA	TRBV19	CASSMRTGKNIQYF	TGTGCCAGTAGTATGAGGACAGGGAAAAACATTCAGTACTTC
TRBJ2-5	NA	NA	TRBV5-1	CASSLGGGGKETQYF	TGCGCCAGCAGCTTGGGGGGCGGCGGGAAAGAGACCCAGTACTTC
TRBJ1-2	TRBD1	NA	TRBV7-9	CASSLGTARGGYTF	TGTGCCAGCAGCCTCGGGACAGCGCGGGGTGGCTACACCTTC
TRBJ2-7	NA	NA	TRBV7-3	CASSFQGSEQYF	TGTGCCAGCAGCTTCCAGGGTTCCGAGCAGTACTTC
TRBJ2-2	NA	NA	TRBV6-5	CAGRRAEATGELFF	TGTGCCGGACGGCGGGCAGAGGCCACCGGGGAGCTGTTTTTT
TRBJ1-2	NA	NA	TRBV9	CASSATDFLGYTF	TGTGCCAGCAGCGCCACAGATTTTCTCGGCTACACCTTC
TRBJ2-2	NA	NA	TRBV18	CASSPYRDTGELFF	TGTGCCAGCTCACCGTACAGGGATACCGGGGAGCTGTTTTTT
TRBJ2-1	NA	NA	TRBV5-1	CASSLTTGDGNEQFF	TGCGCCAGCAGCCTCACGACGGGGGATGGGAATGAGCAGTTCTTC
TRBJ1-2	NA	NA	TRBV6-5	CASTGHPANYSYTF	TGTGCCAGCACGGGACACCCAGCTAACTATAGCTACACCTTC
TRBJ1-5	NA	NA	TRBV10-2	CASTGGINQPQHF	TGCGCCAGCACCGGGGGGATCAATCAGCCCCAGCATTTT
TRBJ1-5	TRBD1	NA	TRBV19	CASSTRGSGQPQHF	TGTGCCAGTAGTACCAGGGGGTCGGGTCAGCCCCAGCATTTT
TRBJ1-3	NA	NA	TRBV6-1	CASSGGRFGNTIYF	TGTGCCAGCAGTGGAGGGCGATTTGGAAACACCATATATTTT
TRBJ1-5	TRBD1	NA	TRBV3-1/TRBV3-2	CASSLGTGVQPQHF	TGTGCCAGCAGCCTCGGGACAGGGGTTCAGCCCCAGCATTTT
TRBJ1-4	TRBD1	NA	TRBV2	CASRADRVTNEKLFF	TGTGCCAGCAGAGCCGACAGGGTCACTAATGAAAAACTGTTTTTT
TRBJ1-4	TRBD1	NA	TRBV28	CASSLDRGEKLFF	TGTGCCAGCAGTTTGGACAGGGGAGAAAAACTGTTTTTT
TRBJ1-2	TRBD1	NA	TRBV5-6	CASSAGTGSFSFYGYTF	TGTGCCAGCAGCGCAGGGACAGGGAGTTTCTCTTTCTATGGCTACACCTTC
TRBJ2-3	TRBD1	NA	TRBV6-6	CASSSPGQDTQYF	TGTGCCAGCAGTTCCCCGGGACAGGATACGCAGTATTTT
TRBJ1-2	NA	NA	TRBV24-1	CATSDYLGGYTF	TGTGCCACCAGTGATTATCTTGGCGGCTACACCTTC